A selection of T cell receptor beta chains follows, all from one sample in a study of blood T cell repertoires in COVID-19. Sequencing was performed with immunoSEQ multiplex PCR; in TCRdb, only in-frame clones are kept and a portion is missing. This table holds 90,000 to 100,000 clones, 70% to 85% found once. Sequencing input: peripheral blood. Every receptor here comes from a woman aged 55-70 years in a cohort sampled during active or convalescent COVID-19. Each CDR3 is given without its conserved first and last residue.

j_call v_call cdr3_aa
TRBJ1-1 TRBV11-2 ASSWTGYTEAF
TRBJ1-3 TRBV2 ASSEGLSSGNTIY
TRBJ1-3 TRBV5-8 ASSWGGIGNTIY
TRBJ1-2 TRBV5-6 ASSQQGNYGYT
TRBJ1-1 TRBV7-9 ASSPSGHLTEAF
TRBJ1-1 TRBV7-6 ASSLADRGRSEAF
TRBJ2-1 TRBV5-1 ASSGQSSYNEQF
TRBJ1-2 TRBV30 AWSVFRSGNGGYT
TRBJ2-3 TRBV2 ASRTGLAAADTQY
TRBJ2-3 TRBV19 ASSQRGGTTDTQY
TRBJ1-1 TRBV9 ASSAGGRDTEAF
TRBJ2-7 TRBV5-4 ASSLHPDYVLSYEQY
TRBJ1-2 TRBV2 ASRRTGSTNYGYT
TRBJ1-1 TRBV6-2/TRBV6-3 ASSSTQTNTEAF
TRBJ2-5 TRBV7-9 ASSLVTLETQY
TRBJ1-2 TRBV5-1 ASSLIRDYGYT
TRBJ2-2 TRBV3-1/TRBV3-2 ASSQDWGLAGGTGELF
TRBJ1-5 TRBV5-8 ASSLEGQAGGISNQPQH
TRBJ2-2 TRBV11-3 ASSLFGAGELF
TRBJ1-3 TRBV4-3 ASSGQGNTIY
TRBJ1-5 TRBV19 ASSIGAGGIQPQH
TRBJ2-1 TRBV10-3 AILKTPGQGFGEQF
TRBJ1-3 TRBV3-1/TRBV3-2 ASSHLLRQGARNTIY
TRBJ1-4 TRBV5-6 ASSSGTGRVNEKLF
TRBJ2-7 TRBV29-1 SVPSQGTLYEQY
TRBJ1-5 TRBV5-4 ASSSGGTGNQPQH
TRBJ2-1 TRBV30 AWKLADPHNEQF
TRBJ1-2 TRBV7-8 ASSLARQGRGYT
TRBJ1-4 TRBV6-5 ASNRRGANEKLF
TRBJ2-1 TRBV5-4 ASSDDYHPNEQF
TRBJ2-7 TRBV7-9 ASSLVWALSSAEQY
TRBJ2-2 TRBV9 ASSPYTGELF
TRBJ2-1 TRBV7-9 ASSQTTSGGAKSYNEQF
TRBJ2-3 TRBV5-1 ASSHLAGGPSTDTQY
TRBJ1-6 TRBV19 ASSIRGNSPLH
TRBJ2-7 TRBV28 ASTSGPYEQY
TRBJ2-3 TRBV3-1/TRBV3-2 ASSMTGSTDTQY